This TCR beta chain appears in the sequencing data of a study of spatial heterogeneity in lung cancer (dated by TCRdb to about 2019). Background for the entire study: Beta-chain transcripts were consistently detected in greater numbers than alpha-chain transcripts, which likely reflects a higher abundance of beta-chain transcripts. Both alpha and beta chains were TCR-sequenced in about 240 tumor regions, under 70 matched nontumor lung samples and roughly 50 PBMC samples obtained at surgery. Nonsynonymous mutation counts, determined by whole-exome sequencing of tumor tissue, were related to features of the TCR repertoire. In non-small cell lung cancer, the study quantitatively compared TCR alpha and beta repertoires across several tumor regions, matched nontumor lung, and blood. In the raw uncorrected reads, each unique combination of TCR and UMI appeared on average more than ten times. What the authors observed across the whole study: Additional single-cell paired TCR alpha and beta sequencing was considered necessary to confirm, at a functional level, the hypothesis that regional TCRs recognize regional mutations. Ubiquitous expanded tumor TCRs were detected in blood more often at tumor resection than at routine follow-up.

As encoded in the germline V gene (reference sequence), CDR1 is LNHNV while CDR2 is YYDKDF. The CDR3 holds 13 amino acids from the cysteine to the phenylalanine. Only the CDR3 part of the read is kept: 39 bases, read in frame from the first base. V is reduced by 8 bases and J by 2 bases, leaving a spacing of 13 bases between them. Libraries were constructed by 5' RACE. Sequencing took place on a NextSeq 500. The TCR library protocol attached a unique molecular identifier to each TCR cDNA molecule to allow correction of PCR and sequencing errors. The paper's data handling went like this. Decombinator tools were used for TCR identification, UMI-based error correction and CDR3 extraction. Expanded TCRs were defined as those above a frequency of 2 per 1,000, corresponding to the top 1% of the tumor frequency distribution. Rényi diversity was computed with the R vegan package after subsampling each repertoire 100 times to 5,000 TCRs. CDR3 similarity networks were built from amino acid triplet string-kernel similarity, connecting CDR3s with pairwise similarity above 0.82. In TCRdb, the public reads were trimmed at Q25 with fastp and aligned with MiXCR, with productive beta chains retained. All rows with the same CDR3 protein become a single entry with the most common DNA and genes. These V and J calls derive from TCRdb rather than the authors' analysis. Recorded for this sample are 20,000 to 25,000 distinct CDR3 sequences; around 5.3% of them occurred a single time. The ten largest clonotypes hold over 30% of the sample.

This sample's time point label indicates: sample taken at primary tumor resection. Donors were about 70 patients with early-stage, untreated non-small cell lung cancer from the lung TRACERx cohort. Whole RNA extracted from tumor and nontumor lung tissue, or from cryopreserved PBMC samples, was used for TCR sequencing without cell sorting. Only patients for whom sufficient RNA was available from at least two tumor regions were selected for TCR sequencing. In its sample, this clonotype was seen many times. Its recognized antigen is unknown. No base quality values were provided; no much bigger clone lies one nucleotide off.

The receptor chain draws on TRBV15 and TRBJ2-7; the D gene is perhaps TRBD1, on 5 matching bases. The clonotype comes from a male donor with early-stage non-small cell lung cancer. Sequenced material: PBMCs, taken at surgery. The bases read TGTGCCACCGCGCTAGGGGCAACCTACGAGCAGTACTTC. This sequence encodes CATALGATYEQYF.